These 27 T cell receptor beta chains were all obtained from the same sample, sequenced in a study of blood T cells in healthy people across ages. Combining a sample-barcoded 5' primer with a J-beta primer mix, a second PCR ran for 7 to 11 cycles. Via MiXCR, TCRdb re-called the 5' RACE reads, giving one row per CDR3 protein. The sample shows 550,000 to 600,000 distinct CDR3 sequences, 40% to 55% of them seen only once. Sequenced input: blood. Every receptor here comes from a man older than 75 in good health.

This sequence joins TRBV6-2 or TRBV6-3 and TRBJ2-1; D not certain. Trimming removed 0 bases from V and 8 bases from J, with 5 bases in between. This CDR3 has 12 residues. In germline, CDR1 is MNHEY, CDR2 SVGEGT. In DNA, the CDR3 is TGTGCCAGCAGTTACTCTGACGATGAGCAGTTCTTC. Translating it yields CASSYSDDEQFF.

At least ten counts were recorded for this clonotype. The chain is built from TRBV12-3 or TRBV12-4 and TRBJ2-3; 11 positions match TRBD2. CDR3 length equals 15 residues. V was pared by 6 bases and J by 1 base, with 3 bases of the junction left unmatched. In DNA, the CDR3 is TGTGCCAGCAGACTAGCGGGAGTGGGCACAGATACGCAGTATTTT. It yields the protein CASRLAGVGTDTQYF.

This rearrangement joins TRBV4-2 to TRBJ1-1; the D is unclear. CDR3 length: 15 amino acids. Germline CDR1 reads LGHNA; CDR2 reads YNFKEQ. Trimming took off 1 base at V and 4 bases at J, with 13 bases between the two ends. CDR3 nucleotides: TGTGCCAGCAGCCAAGGCAATGTGCTGGGCACTGAAGCTTTCTTT. It yields the protein CASSQGNVLGTEAFF.

This clonotype was recorded a few times. J is TRBJ2-1 and V is TRBV7-9; D gene uncertain. Trimming left V 5 bases short and J 7 bases short, with 15 bases between. In germline, CDR1 is SEHNR, CDR2 FQNEAQ (reference sequence). This CDR3 is built from 14 residues. DNA of the CDR3: TGTGCCAGCAGCCAATATGTCGGCAAGAATGAGCAGTTCTTC. Protein product: CASSQYVGKNEQFF.

The J gene is TRBJ2-7, the V gene TRBV28, with D uncertain. This CDR3 comprises 15 residues. With 5 bases removed from V and 2 bases from J, the gap between germline ends came to 16 bases. Germline CDR1 and CDR2: MDHEN and SYDVKM. Written as DNA, the CDR3 is TGTGCCAGCAGTCCCTCGACGGAGTTCCCCTACGAGCAGTACTTC. Residues: CASSPSTEFPYEQYF.

A few counts support this clonotype. This chain joins TRBV20-1 and TRBJ2-3; maybe TRBD2 (5 bases). The germline V gene has CDR1 DFQATT and CDR2 SNEGSKA (reference sequence). Trimming took 7 bases from V and 5 from J, leaving 10 bases between them. The CDR3 spans 11 residues. The CDR3 loop is CSVRTLDTQYF. CDR3 nucleotide sequence: TGCAGTGTCCGGACTTTAGATACGCAGTATTTT.

Note on this clonotype: Its ends do not fully match the called genes, so a read error is possible. The V gene is TRBV30, the J gene TRBJ2-4, with D possibly matching TRBD2 (5 bases). The J call is in doubt because the DNA end fits TRBJ2-7 better. Germline lookup yields CDR1 GTSNPN and CDR2 SVGIG (reference sequence). This CDR3 comprises 12 residues. The CDR3 DNA is TGTGTCTGGAGTCCAACGGGGAACGAGCAGTACTTC. It yields the protein CVWSPTGNEQYF.

The rearrangement joins TRBV28 to TRBJ1-2; D gene ambiguous. The CDR3 is made up of 13 amino acids. V gave up 4 bases and J gave up 1 base, with 7 bases separating them. Germline V CDR1 and CDR2: MDHEN, SYDVKM. The chain's CDR3 is CASSWRNNYGYTF. CDR3 coding DNA: TGTGCCAGCAGTTGGAGGAATAACTATGGCTACACCTTC.

The chain is built from TRBV3-1 and TRBJ2-5; D might be TRBD1 or TRBD2, each matching 6 bases. Germline-derived CDR1 and CDR2 are LGHDT and YNNKEL (reference sequence). The CDR3 extends over 15 amino acids. Trimming pared 1 base from V and 6 bases from J, leaving 15 bases between. The CDR3, as DNA: TGTGCCAGCAGCCAAGGAGCCGGGGGCATGAAGACCCAGTACTTC. Translation: CASSQGAGGMKTQYF.

This chain uses TRBV7-9 with TRBJ1-1; TRBD1 matches 8 bases. The CDR3 length is 15 residues. Germline V gene lookup returns CDR1 SEHNR and CDR2 FQNEAQ (reference sequence). The junction had 9 bases not matched to a gene; V was cut back by 5 bases and J by 4 bases. CDR3 region: CASSIRTGPSTEAFF. The DNA of the CDR3 is TGTGCCAGCAGCATACGGACAGGGCCGAGCACTGAAGCTTTCTTT.

This sequence joins TRBV20-1 and TRBJ2-2; 7 bases agree with TRBD2. This CDR3 contains 15 residues. The J segment lost 9 bases and the V segment lost 2 bases, leaving 12 bases of the junction unmatched. CDR1 DFQATT and CDR2 SNEGSKA come from the germline V gene (reference sequence). The CDR3 DNA follows: TGCAGTGCTAGACCTCTCTTGGGAGGGCCATGGGAGCTGTTTTTT. Its translation is CSARPLLGGPWELFF.

This clonotype was counted a few times. The rearrangement links TRBV29-1 to TRBJ2-7; D is perhaps TRBD1 (5 bases). V was clipped by 3 bases and J by 4 bases, with 19 bases between them. The CDR3 loop spans 15 amino acids. Germline-derived CDR1 and CDR2 are SQVTM and ANQGSEA. The CDR3, as DNA: TGCAGCGTTGAGTACAGGAAACCCTTACCGTACGAGCAGTACTTC. Its translation: CSVEYRKPLPYEQYF.

The V and J genes are TRBV29-1 and TRBJ2-2, with 10 bases that match TRBD2. The CDR3 spans 13 residues. CDR1 and CDR2 (germline): SQVTM, ANQGSEA. CDR3: CNAASGGTGELFF. Written as DNA, the CDR3 is TGCAACGCGGCTAGCGGGGGTACCGGGGAGCTGTTTTTT.

V usage is TRBV20-1 and J usage is TRBJ2-1; D possibly corresponds to TRBD1 (5 bases). The V end lost 4 bases, the J end lost 0 bases, and 10 bases lay between the germline ends. This CDR3 comprises 14 residues. The germline gives CDR1 DFQATT, CDR2 SNEGSKA (reference sequence). CDR3: CSATPRGSYNEQFF. CDR3 DNA sequence: TGCAGTGCTACCCCAAGGGGCTCCTACAATGAGCAGTTCTTC.

The J gene is TRBJ1-1, the V gene TRBV3-1; possibly TRBD1 for D (5 bases). Germline V lookup: CDR1 LGHDT, CDR2 YNNKEL (reference sequence). The V gene lost 0 bases and the J gene lost 5 bases, with 10 bases spanning the gap. The CDR3 has 14 residues. The CDR3: CASSQDPGGTEAFF. The CDR3 DNA follows: TGTGCCAGCAGCCAAGACCCCGGGGGTACTGAAGCTTTCTTT.

The J gene is TRBJ2-5, the V gene TRBV6-1; D not resolved. From germline, CDR1 is MNHNS and CDR2 SASEGT. CDR3 length: 14 residues. V was trimmed by 2 bases and J by 4 bases, leaving 11 bases between them. DNA of the CDR3: TGTGCCAGCAGTGAATTTGGCAGGACAGAGACCCAGTACTTC. Translation: CASSEFGRTETQYF.

The rearrangement uses TRBV20-1 and TRBJ1-1; D is undetermined. CDR3 length: 12 residues. CDR1 is DFQATT, CDR2 SNEGSKA, per germline (reference sequence). V gave up 5 bases and J gave up 2 bases, with 9 bases separating them. This CDR3 reads CSAQDGNTEAFF. For the CDR3, the DNA is TGCAGTGCTCAAGACGGTAACACTGAAGCTTTCTTT.

This chain uses TRBV6-2 or TRBV6-3 with TRBJ2-3; 9 bases line up with TRBD2. This CDR3 is built from 15 residues. The junction had 5 bases not matched to a gene; V was cut back by 4 bases and J by 3 bases. The germline V gene encodes CDR1 MNHEY and CDR2 SVGEGT. CDR3 in amino acids: CASSSPGLATDTQYF. As DNA, the CDR3 is TGTGCCAGCAGTTCCCCGGGACTAGCTACAGATACGCAGTATTTT.

The chain is built from TRBV14 and TRBJ2-1, with TRBD2 identical over 8 bases. The assigned J gene may be wrong: the sequence end matches TRBJ2-7 better. Per the germline V gene, CDR1 is SGHDN and CDR2 is FVKESK. The CDR3 runs to 17 residues. The CDR3 is CASSQGGSGSLYNEQYF. CDR3 nucleotides: TGTGCCAGCAGCCAAGGAGGAAGCGGGAGTCTCTACAATGAGCAGTACTTC.

This clonotype turned up a few times. The gene calls are TRBV6-5 and TRBJ2-7; 14 bases are shared with TRBD2. In germline, CDR1 is MNHEY, CDR2 SVGAGI. This CDR3 comprises 16 residues. J was trimmed by 2 bases and V by 6 bases; bases with no gene match: 6. The CDR3 DNA is TGTGCCAGCAGGCCGGGACTAGCGGGAGAGCCCTACGAGCAGTACTTC. Protein sequence: CASRPGLAGEPYEQYF.

The rearrangement uses TRBV7-2 and TRBJ2-2, with D perhaps matching TRBD1 (6 bases). Looked up from germline, CDR1 is SGHTA and CDR2 is FQGNSA. CDR3 size: 17 residues. Trimming stripped 1 base from V and 0 bases from J, with 12 bases between. The CDR3 DNA sequence: TGTGCCAGCAGCTTAGTTTCCGGGACAACGAACACCGGGGAGCTGTTTTTT. Its protein product is CASSLVSGTTNTGELFF.

Here the CDR3 reads CSAHQGDPQYF. In nucleotides, the CDR3 is TGCAGTGCTCACCAGGGGGATCCGCAGTATTTT. This chain joins TRBV20-1 and TRBJ2-3; 7 bases are shared with TRBD1. Germline trimming cut 5 bases from V and 10 bases from J; bases unmatched to any gene: 6. The germline gives CDR1 DFQATT, CDR2 SNEGSKA (reference sequence). This CDR3 contains 11 residues.

The chain joins TRBV5-1 to TRBJ1-2, with TRBD1 as a possible D gene (6 bases). Trimming shortened V by 7 bases and J by 5 bases, and 15 bases separated the two germline ends. Germline V gene sequence: CDR1 SGHRS, CDR2 YFSETQ. This CDR3 has 13 residues. For the CDR3, the DNA is TGCGCCAGCGCACAGGGATCTTCGTATGGCTACACCTTC. Amino acids: CASAQGSSYGYTF.

This clonotype turned up a few times. The chain is built from TRBV6-5 and TRBJ2-1; TRBD1 might be the D (5 bases). The CDR3 consists of 13 residues. Trimming took off 3 bases at V and 7 bases at J, with 10 bases between the two ends. Germline CDR1 MNHEY, CDR2 SVGAGI. CDR3 DNA: TGTGCCAGCAGTTATAGGACAAGGAATGAGCAGTTCTTC. Amino acid sequence: CASSYRTRNEQFF.

The rearrangement joins TRBV7-2 to TRBJ2-6; D call uncertain. Between the trimmed V and J ends, which lost 1 base and 4 bases, there was a span of 14 bases. Germline V gene sequence: CDR1 SGHTA, CDR2 FQGNSA. CDR3 length equals 17 residues. CDR3 sequence: CASSLGSTMEGANVLTF. The DNA for the CDR3 is TGTGCCAGCAGCTTAGGCAGTACCATGGAGGGGGCCAACGTCCTGACTTTC.

To note about this clonotype: An end of the junction differs from the germline gene, which may be a read error. The chain carries TRBV28 and TRBJ1-5, with D unresolved. CDR1 and CDR2 from the germline V gene are MDHEN and SYDVKM. The CDR3 is 13 amino acids. As DNA, the CDR3 is TGTGCCAGCACCCCAGTGGGCAATCAGCTCCAGCATTTT. Translating gives CASTPVGNQLQHF.

This clonotype occurred a few times. V gene TRBV7-9 combines with J gene TRBJ2-1; D not certain. Germline CDR1 reads SEHNR; CDR2 reads FQNEAQ (reference sequence). Trimming removed 5 bases from V and 5 bases from J, with 13 bases in between. The CDR3 has 14 residues. The CDR3 region is CASSRLNTDNEQFF. Written as DNA, the CDR3 is TGTGCCAGCAGCCGATTAAACACCGACAATGAGCAGTTCTTC.